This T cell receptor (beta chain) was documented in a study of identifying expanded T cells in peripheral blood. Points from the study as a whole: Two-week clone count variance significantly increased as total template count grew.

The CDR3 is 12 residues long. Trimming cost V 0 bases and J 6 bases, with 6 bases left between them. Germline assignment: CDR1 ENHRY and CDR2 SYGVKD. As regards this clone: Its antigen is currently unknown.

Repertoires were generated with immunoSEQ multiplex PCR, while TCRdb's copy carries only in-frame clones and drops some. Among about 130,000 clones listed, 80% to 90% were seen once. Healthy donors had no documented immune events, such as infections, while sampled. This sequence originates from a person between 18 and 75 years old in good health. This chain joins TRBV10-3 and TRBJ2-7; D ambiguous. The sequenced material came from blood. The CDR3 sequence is CAISESVGEQYF. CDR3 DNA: TGTGCCATCAGTGAGTCTGTAGGCGAGCAGTACTTC.